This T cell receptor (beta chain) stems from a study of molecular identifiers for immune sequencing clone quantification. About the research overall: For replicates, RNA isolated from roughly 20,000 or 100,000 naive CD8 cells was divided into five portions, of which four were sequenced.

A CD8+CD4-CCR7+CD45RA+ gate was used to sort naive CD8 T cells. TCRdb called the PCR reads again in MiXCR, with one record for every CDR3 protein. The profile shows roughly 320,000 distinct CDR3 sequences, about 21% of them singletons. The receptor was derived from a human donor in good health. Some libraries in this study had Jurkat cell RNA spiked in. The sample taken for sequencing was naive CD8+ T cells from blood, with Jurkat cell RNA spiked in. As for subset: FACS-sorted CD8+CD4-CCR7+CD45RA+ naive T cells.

CDR3 coding DNA: TGTGCCAGCAGCGTAGGGACAGGGGGCATCTACGAGCAGTACTTC. Encoded protein: CASSVGTGGIYEQYF. V gene TRBV9 combines with J gene TRBJ2-7; 11 bases are shared with TRBD1. CDR1 is SGDLS, CDR2 YYNGEE, per germline. V was pared by 0 bases and J by 3 bases, with 2 bases of the junction left unmatched. CDR3 length: 15 amino acids.